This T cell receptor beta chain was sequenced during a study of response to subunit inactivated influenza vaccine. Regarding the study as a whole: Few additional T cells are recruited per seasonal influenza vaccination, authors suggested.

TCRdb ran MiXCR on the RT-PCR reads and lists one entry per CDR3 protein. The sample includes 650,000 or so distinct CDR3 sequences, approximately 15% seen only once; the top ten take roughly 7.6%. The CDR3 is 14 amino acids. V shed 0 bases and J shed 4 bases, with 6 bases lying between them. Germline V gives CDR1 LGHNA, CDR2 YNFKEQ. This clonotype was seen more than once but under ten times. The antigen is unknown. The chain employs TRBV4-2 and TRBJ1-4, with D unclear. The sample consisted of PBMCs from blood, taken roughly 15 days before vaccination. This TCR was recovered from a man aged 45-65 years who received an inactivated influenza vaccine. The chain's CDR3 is CASSQEPSNEKLFF. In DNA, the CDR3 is TGTGCCAGCAGCCAAGAACCCAGTAATGAAAAACTGTTTTTT.